The 25 T cell receptor beta chains listed next were all sequenced from one sample in a study of blood T cell repertoires in COVID-19. Measured with immunoSEQ multiplex PCR; TCRdb has only the in-frame clones, and not every one. Of 150,000 to 200,000 clones in the sample, approximately 86% were seen once. Sequences were obtained from peripheral blood. The receptors here all came from a woman aged 30 to 39 with active or convalescent COVID-19.

This chain uses TRBV19 with TRBJ2-1; TRBD2 matches 9 bases. Unmatched junction bases numbered 4, after V lost 1 base and J lost 0 bases. Germline-derived CDR1 and CDR2 are LNHDA and SQIVND (reference sequence). The CDR3 runs 17 residues. The CDR3 bases are TGTGCCAGTAGTATAGTTTTAGCGGGGGTCTCCTACAATGAGCAGTTCTTC. Residues: CASSIVLAGVSYNEQFF. The full variable domain, in which reference TRBV19 and TRBJ2-1 provide the parts outside the CDR3, is DGGITQSPKYLFRKEGQNVTLSCEQNLNHDAMYWYRQDPGQGLRLIYYSQIVNDFQKGDIAEGYSVSREKKESFPLTVTSAQKNPTAFYLCASSIVLAGVSYNEQFFGPGTRLTVL.

The chain has TRBV18 and TRBJ1-2; 8 nucleotides match TRBD1. Germline V gene data show CDR1 as KGHSH and CDR2 as LQKENI. The CDR3 contains 13 residues. Losses at the gene ends were 2 bases for V and 7 bases for J; bases not matched to a gene: 3. CDR3 bases: TGTGCCAGCTCACCAGACAGGGGCTCTGGCTACACCTTC. This codes for CASSPDRGSGYTF.

The chain recombines TRBV7-6 with TRBJ1-1; TRBD1 aligns across 7 bases. From germline, CDR1 is SGHVS and CDR2 FNYEAQ. This CDR3 is 12 amino acids long. V dropped 5 bases and J dropped 7; count of bases not matched to a gene: 4. CDR3 DNA: TGTGCCAGCAGCCTGCGACAGGGTGAAGCTTTCTTT. Translating gives CASSLRQGEAFF. Full variable domain (remainder filled in from reference TRBV7-6 and TRBJ1-1): GAGVSQSPRYKVTKRGQDVALRCDPISGHVSLYWYRQALGQGPEFLTYFNYEAQQDKSGLPNDRFSAERPEGSISTLTIQRTEQRDSAMYRCASSLRQGEAFFGQGTRLTVV.

This clone has only a few counts. The chain uses TRBV4-1 and TRBJ2-7; no firm D call. CDR1 and CDR2 from the germline V gene are MGHRA and YSYEKL. The CDR3 has 15 residues. Trimming removed 0 bases at V and 0 bases at J, with 9 bases between. The CDR3 coding sequence is TGCGCCAGCAGCCAAGATCCAGGATTCTCCTACGAGCAGTACTTC. Protein sequence: CASSQDPGFSYEQYF.

The chain combines TRBV5-1 with TRBJ2-7, with D possibly TRBD1 on 5 matching bases. Germline V CDR1 and CDR2: SGHRS, YFSETQ. V was trimmed by 0 bases and J by 3 bases, leaving 10 bases between them. The CDR3 is 14 amino acids. Written as DNA, the CDR3 is TGCGCCAGCAGCTTGGCGGTAGGGGTCTACGAGCAGTACTTC. Translated, it gives CASSLAVGVYEQYF.

This rearrangement joins TRBV10-3 to TRBJ1-1; a possible D gene is TRBD1 (6 bases). This CDR3 spans 13 amino acids. The germline gives CDR1 ENHRY, CDR2 SYGVKD. Trimming took off 8 bases at V and 1 base at J, with 11 bases between the two ends. CDR3 in DNA: TGTGCCATCGGAAGAGGGGGGAACACTGAAGCTTTCTTT. It encodes CAIGRGGNTEAFF.

The chain carries TRBV16 and TRBJ1-6; no clear D. Germline CDR1 reads KGHSY; CDR2 reads FQNENV. CDR3 length equals 15 residues. V lost 0 bases to trimming and J lost 7 bases, with 10 bases between them. For the CDR3, the DNA is TGTGCCAGCAGCCAATCCCGGGTGCGGAATTCACCCCTCCACTTT. The encoded protein is CASSQSRVRNSPLHF.

The chain is built from TRBV30 and TRBJ1-6, with D possibly matching TRBD1 (6 bases). Germline CDR1 GTSNPN, CDR2 SVGIG (reference sequence). The CDR3 consists of 14 residues. V was cut by 0 bases and J by 8 bases, with 11 bases left in between. This chain's CDR3 is CAWSVVSGDSPLHF. In DNA form, the CDR3 reads TGTGCCTGGAGTGTAGTGTCAGGGGATTCACCCCTCCACTTT.

The V and J genes are TRBV6-5 and TRBJ2-1; 12 bases agree with TRBD2. Trimming removed 6 bases from V and 9 bases from J; junction bases left unmatched: 9. The CDR3 runs 15 residues. The germline CDR1 and CDR2 sequences are MNHEY and SVGAGI. CDR3 sequence (DNA): TGTGCCAGCAGGACCCCTAGCGGGAGGGCCTCTGAGCAGTTCTTC. Translated, it gives CASRTPSGRASEQFF.

The chain has TRBV12-3 or TRBV12-4 and TRBJ2-1, with 7 nucleotides matching TRBD1. V lost 7 bases to trimming and J lost 8 bases; unmatched junction nucleotides: 8. CDR3 length: 13 amino acids. CDR3 loop: CASTTAQGDEQFF. The CDR3 coding sequence is TGTGCCAGCACGACGGCGCAGGGGGATGAGCAGTTCTTC.

The chain carries TRBV12-5 and TRBJ2-1; 13 bases fit TRBD2. Looked up from germline, CDR1 is LGHNT and CDR2 is FRNRAP. The CDR3 spans 16 residues. J gave up 7 bases and V 4 bases, and 7 bases lay outside the gene matches. The DNA for the CDR3 is TGTGCTAGTGGTTCGCTACTAGCGGGAGGGGGGAATGAGCAGTTCTTC. Translating it yields CASGSLLAGGGNEQFF. Full variable domain (rest looked up from reference TRBV12-5 and TRBJ2-1): DARVTQTPRHKVTEMGQEVTMRCQPILGHNTVFWYRQTMMQGLELLAYFRNRAPLDDSGMPKDRFSAEMPDATLATLKIQPSEPRDSAVYFCASGSLLAGGGNEQFFGPGTRLTVL.

The chain links TRBV24-1 to TRBJ1-5, with D unresolved. Germline V gene data show CDR1 as KGHDR and CDR2 as SFDVKD. V gave up 3 bases and J gave up 0 bases, with 11 bases separating them. This CDR3 has 16 residues. DNA for the CDR3: TGTGCCACCAGTGATGGGAAACGGGATAGCAATCAGCCCCAGCATTTT. This encodes CATSDGKRDSNQPQHF.

This chain connects TRBV7-2 to TRBJ2-2; 13 bases line up with TRBD2. Germline V CDR1 and CDR2: SGHTA, FQGNSA. Trimming took 1 base from V and 5 from J; bases not matched to a gene: 4. The CDR3 totals 17 residues. The CDR3, as DNA: TGTGCCAGCAGCTTAGGAGGACTAGCGGGAGCGACCGGGGAGCTGTTTTTT. Translation: CASSLGGLAGATGELFF.

The rearrangement uses TRBV29-1 and TRBJ1-1; no clear D. Trimming took 5 bases from V and 7 from J, leaving 11 bases between them. The germline CDR1 and CDR2 sequences are SQVTM and ANQGSEA. The CDR3 runs to 11 residues. CDR3 in amino acids: CSVLVTVEAFF. The CDR3 DNA follows: TGCAGCGTTCTAGTGACCGTTGAAGCTTTCTTT.

The rearrangement links TRBV9 to TRBJ1-2; D uncertain. Germline V gene sequence: CDR1 SGDLS, CDR2 YYNGEE. Trimming removed 0 bases at V and 2 bases at J, with 5 bases between. The CDR3 spans 13 residues. The CDR3 DNA follows: TGTGCCAGCAGCGTAGAACTGAACTATGGCTACACCTTC. Translating gives CASSVELNYGYTF.

The V call is TRBV3-1 (or the pseudogene TRBV3-2), the J call TRBJ2-1, with 11 bases aligning to TRBD2. V gave up 6 bases and J gave up 7 bases; unmatched junction bases: 8. CDR3 length: 15 amino acids. Per germline, CDR1 LGHDT and CDR2 YNNKEL (reference sequence). The CDR3 region has the DNA TGTGCCAGCAGTTCTACTAGCGGGAGTGTAAATGAGCAGTTCTTC. This sequence encodes CASSSTSGSVNEQFF.

This clone was recorded once. The V gene is TRBV29-1, the J gene TRBJ2-1; TRBD2 matches at 8 bases. CDR1 is SQVTM, CDR2 ANQGSEA, per germline. The V segment lost 5 bases and the J segment 9 bases; nucleotides outside the gene matches: 9. The CDR3 is 13 residues long. This chain's CDR3 is CSVNTGGLLEQFF. The CDR3 region has the DNA TGCAGCGTTAATACGGGAGGGCTTCTTGAGCAGTTCTTC.

The CDR3 nucleotides read TGTGCCAGCAGTGACGTGAGCTATGCCGGGGAGCTGTTTTTT. Translated: CASSDVSYAGELFF. V gene TRBV25-1 combines with J gene TRBJ2-2; D remains unclear. The CDR3 extends over 14 amino acids. The germline CDR1 and CDR2 sequences are MGHDK and SYGVNS. V lost 3 bases and J 6 bases, leaving 11 bases between the germline ends.

CDR3 in amino acids: CASSLQGQVVYGYTF. In nucleotides, the CDR3 is TGTGCCAGCAGCTTACAGGGTCAAGTGGTCTATGGCTACACCTTC. The chain has TRBV11-2 and TRBJ1-2, with D perhaps matching TRBD1 (5 bases). CDR3 length: 15 residues. V was clipped by 2 bases and J by 4 bases, with 14 bases between them. CDR1 is SGHAT and CDR2 is FQNNGV in the germline V gene.

The chain has TRBV7-9 and TRBJ2-1; 13 bases are a match to TRBD2. Germline CDR1 is SEHNR and CDR2 is FQNEAQ (reference sequence). Losses at the gene ends were 1 base for V and 3 bases for J; bases not matched to a gene: 6. The CDR3 contains 18 residues. The CDR3 nucleotides are TGTGCCAGCAGCTTAGTTCAGACTAGCGGGGGGTACTACAATGAGCAGTTCTTC. Its translation: CASSLVQTSGGYYNEQFF.

This sequence joins TRBV6-5 and TRBJ1-6; no definite D call. The germline CDR1 and CDR2 sequences are MNHEY and SVGAGI. The V end lost 1 base, the J end lost 9 bases, and 7 bases lay between the germline ends. CDR3 length equals 13 residues. CDR3 protein: CASSYFLRSPLHF. The CDR3 nucleotides read TGTGCCAGCAGTTACTTTCTCCGTTCACCCCTCCACTTT.

The chain is built from TRBV10-2 and TRBJ2-7, with 9 bases matching TRBD2. The germline V gene has CDR1 WSHSY and CDR2 SAAADI. CDR3 length equals 14 residues. The trim removed 6 bases at V and 3 bases at J, leaving 6 bases unmatched. CDR3 in DNA: TGCGCCAGCAGGGAGCGGGGGGCCAGCTACGAGCAGTACTTC. Its protein is CASRERGASYEQYF.

The chain links TRBV5-4 to TRBJ2-7; D unclear. The germline V gene encodes CDR1 SGHNT and CDR2 YYREEE (reference sequence). The CDR3 sequence is 15 residues long. Trimming took off 2 bases at V and 0 bases at J, with 12 bases between the two ends. CDR3 nucleotide sequence: TGTGCCAGCAGCTTACCGGGTCTCATCTCCTACGAGCAGTACTTC. Amino acids: CASSLPGLISYEQYF.

The CDR3 sequence: CASSEGRGGARMNTEAFF. In DNA form, the CDR3 reads TGTGCCAGCAGTGAAGGGCGAGGGGGCGCACGGATGAACACTGAAGCTTTCTTT. V is TRBV6-1 and J is TRBJ1-1; TRBD1 agrees at 7 bases. The germline gives CDR1 MNHNS, CDR2 SASEGT. The CDR3 sequence is 18 residues long. V lost 1 base to trimming and J lost 0 bases; unmatched junction nucleotides: 11.

The rearrangement uses TRBV5-1 and TRBJ2-3, with 9 bases fitting TRBD2. Germline V lookup: CDR1 SGHRS, CDR2 YFSETQ. The CDR3 totals 14 residues. The J segment lost 7 bases and the V segment lost 4 bases, leaving 7 bases of the junction unmatched. The CDR3 protein is CASSAGTSLYTQYF. CDR3 nucleotides: TGCGCCAGCAGCGCGGGGACTAGCTTGTATACGCAGTATTTT.